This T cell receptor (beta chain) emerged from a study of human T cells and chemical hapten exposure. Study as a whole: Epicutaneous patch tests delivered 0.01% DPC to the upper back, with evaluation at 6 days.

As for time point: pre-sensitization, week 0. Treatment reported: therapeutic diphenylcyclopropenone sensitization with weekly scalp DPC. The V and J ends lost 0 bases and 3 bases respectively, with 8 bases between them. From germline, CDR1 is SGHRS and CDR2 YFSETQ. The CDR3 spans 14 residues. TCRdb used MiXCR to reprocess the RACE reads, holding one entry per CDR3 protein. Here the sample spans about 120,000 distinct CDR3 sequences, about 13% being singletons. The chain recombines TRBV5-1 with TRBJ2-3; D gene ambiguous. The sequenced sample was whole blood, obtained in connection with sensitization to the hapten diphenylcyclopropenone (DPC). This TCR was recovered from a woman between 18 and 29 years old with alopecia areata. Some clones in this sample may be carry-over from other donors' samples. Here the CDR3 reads CASSLEIGTDTQYF. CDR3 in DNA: TGCGCCAGCAGCTTGGAAATCGGAACAGATACGCAGTATTTT.